The 16 T cell receptor beta chains given below trace back to one sample, sequenced in a study of T cell repertoires in urothelial bladder cancer (dated by TCRdb to the late 2010s). The protocol used for the library was the immunoSEQ multiplex PCR assay. TCRdb's version of the immuneACCESS table is confined to in-frame rearrangements and falls short of the full clone set. An unresolved V gene accounts for under half of the shortfall where checked; the remainder is of unknown origin. This sample gives 10,000 to 13,000 clones in total; around two thirds of them show up just once. The ten most abundant clones make up 5.5% to 8% of the sample. Sequenced: tumor-infiltrating cells from bladder cancer. These receptors came from a human donor with a benign inflammatory bladder lesion.

By share, this clone counts as medium-sized. The rearrangement links TRBV19 to TRBJ2-7; D is unresolved. This CDR3 has 9 residues. Germline CDR1 is LNHDA and CDR2 is SQIVND (reference sequence). Trimming cost V 8 bases and J 10 bases, with 9 bases left between them. The CDR3 DNA is TGTGCCAGTCGAGGCTCACAGTACTTC. Translation: CASRGSQYF.

Written as DNA, the CDR3 is TGTGCCAGTAGTATAGGGCGGGGGCTCAGTCCTGAAGCTTTCTTT. This sequence encodes CASSIGRGLSPEAFF. The V call is TRBV19, the J call TRBJ1-1, with D tentatively TRBD1 (6 bases). Trimming removed 1 base from V and 6 bases from J, with 15 bases in between. This CDR3 has 15 residues. Germline lookup yields CDR1 LNHDA and CDR2 SQIVND (reference sequence).

By frequency in the sample, this clone is medium-sized. The rearrangement links TRBV5-1 to TRBJ1-1, with D hard to call. The germline gives CDR1 SGHRS, CDR2 YFSETQ. CDR3 length: 13 amino acids. Trimming pared 1 base from V and 1 base from J, leaving 5 bases between. CDR3 in DNA: TGCGCCAGCAGCTTGACGGGGAACACTGAAGCTTTCTTT. The encoded protein is CASSLTGNTEAFF.

The chain employs TRBV5-1 and TRBJ1-3; the D gene is possibly TRBD1 (5 bases). The CDR3 length is 16 residues. CDR1 and CDR2 from the germline V gene are SGHRS and YFSETQ. V lost 3 bases to trimming and J lost 0 bases, with 13 bases between them. Here the CDR3 reads CASSWDSGGSGNTIYF. The CDR3, as DNA: TGCGCCAGCAGCTGGGACTCAGGAGGCTCTGGAAACACCATATATTTT.

This clone was seen a few times. The chain recombines TRBV4-2 with TRBJ2-7, with D possibly being TRBD1 (6 bases). This CDR3 is 15 amino acids long. Looked up from germline, CDR1 is LGHNA and CDR2 is YNFKEQ. Trimming took 4 bases from V and 2 from J, leaving 15 bases between them. The CDR3, as DNA: TGTGCCAGCAGCCTATACAGGGAACCCCCCTACGAGCAGTACTTC. Protein: CASSLYREPPYEQYF.

This clone has only a few counts. This rearrangement joins TRBV18 to TRBJ1-1; maybe TRBD1 (6 bases). V dropped 8 bases and J dropped 6 bases, with 13 bases sitting between them. Germline CDR1 KGHSH, CDR2 LQKENI. The CDR3 extends over 12 amino acids. CDR3 coding DNA: TGTGCCAGCGAAGGGGGGGTGCCTGAAGCTTTCTTT. Its translation: CASEGGVPEAFF.

The chain combines TRBV11-2 with TRBJ2-7; D possibly corresponds to TRBD2 (6 bases). Trimming took off 3 bases at V and 3 bases at J, with 21 bases between the two ends. CDR3 size: 17 residues. CDR1 is SGHAT and CDR2 is FQNNGV in the germline V gene. CDR3 sequence: CASSLPQRSSGDYEQYF. The CDR3 nucleotides are TGTGCCAGCAGCTTGCCCCAACGGAGTAGCGGAGACTACGAGCAGTACTTC.

This clone has more than one count but fewer than ten. The chain combines TRBV6-5 with TRBJ1-6; 11 bases agree with TRBD1. The CDR3 spans 16 residues. After removal of 1 base from V and 10 bases from J, the junction contained 6 bases not matched to a gene. Germline V gene sequence: CDR1 MNHEY, CDR2 SVGAGI. The CDR3 reads CASSYLPGTGGSPLHF. CDR3 nucleotide sequence: TGTGCCAGCAGTTACTTACCCGGGACAGGGGGATCACCCCTCCACTTT.

The chain links TRBV15 to TRBJ2-1; D not certain. V shed 0 bases and J shed 8 bases, with 8 bases lying between them. CDR1 is LNHNV, CDR2 YYDKDF, per germline (reference sequence). This CDR3 is built from 13 residues. In DNA, the CDR3 is TGTGCCACCAGCAGAGATGCAAGGGATGAGCAGTTCTTC. Its protein product is CATSRDARDEQFF.

This clone was detected a few times. The rearrangement uses TRBV7-9 and TRBJ1-1, with D uncertain. Germline V gene lookup returns CDR1 SEHNR and CDR2 FQNEAQ (reference sequence). Trimming shortened V by 1 base and J by 7 bases, and 10 bases separated the two germline ends. This CDR3 spans 13 amino acids. CDR3 coding DNA: TGTGCCAGCAGCTTAGTGAGTGTCGGTGAAGCTTTCTTT. This encodes CASSLVSVGEAFF.

The chain links TRBV6-5 to TRBJ1-6; weak D call: TRBD1 (6 bases). CDR1 and CDR2 (germline): MNHEY, SVGAGI. V lost 0 bases, J lost 5 bases, and 11 bases lay in between. The CDR3 contains 16 residues. The CDR3 protein is CASSYSGGKDNSPLHF. The DNA of the CDR3 is TGTGCCAGCAGTTACTCGGGGGGCAAGGATAATTCACCCCTCCACTTT.

V usage is TRBV5-1 and J usage is TRBJ2-1; D gene uncertain. V was trimmed by 0 bases and J by 0 bases, leaving 10 bases between them. Germline assignment: CDR1 SGHRS and CDR2 YFSETQ. CDR3 size: 16 residues. The CDR3 reads CASSLEVSSSYNEQFF. In nucleotides, the CDR3 is TGCGCCAGCAGCTTGGAGGTTTCTAGCTCCTACAATGAGCAGTTCTTC.

The chain combines TRBV11-2 with TRBJ1-5, with D uncertain. Germline CDR1 SGHAT, CDR2 FQNNGV. V was trimmed by 0 bases and J by 3 bases, leaving 9 bases between them. CDR3 length: 15 residues. DNA of the CDR3: TGTGCCAGCAGCTTAGATCAGAGGTCCAATCAGCCCCAGCATTTT. Translated: CASSLDQRSNQPQHF.

J is TRBJ1-3 and V is TRBV19, with 7 bases aligning to TRBD1. CDR1 LNHDA and CDR2 SQIVND come from the germline V gene (reference sequence). Trimming cost V 3 bases and J 1 base; bases outside gene matches: 12. This CDR3 region has 18 residues. The CDR3 nucleotides are TGTGCCAGTAGTATGATACAGGGGCAAAACCCATCTGGAAACACCATATATTTT. Translating it yields CASSMIQGQNPSGNTIYF.

V and J are TRBV6-5 and TRBJ1-5, with TRBD1 matching over 8 bases. V lost 6 bases to trimming and J lost 3 bases; unmatched junction nucleotides: 4. CDR1 and CDR2 from the germline V gene are MNHEY and SVGAGI. The CDR3 runs to 14 residues. As DNA, the CDR3 is TGTGCCAGCAGCTCGACAGGGGCCAATCAGCCCCAGCATTTT. This translates into CASSSTGANQPQHF.

The chain employs TRBV7-9 and TRBJ2-3; TRBD2 aligns across 8 bases. Germline assignment: CDR1 SEHNR and CDR2 FQNEAQ (reference sequence). V lost 1 base to trimming and J lost 4 bases; unmatched junction nucleotides: 13. CDR3 length: 18 amino acids. The CDR3 DNA follows: TGTGCCAGCAGCTTAGGGTTGGTCGGGGGGGCATGGCCAGATACGCAGTATTTT. Its translation: CASSLGLVGGAWPDTQYF. Supplemented by reference TRBV7-9 and TRBJ2-3, the full variable domain reads DTGVSQNPRHKITKRGQNVTFRCDPISEHNRLYWYRQTLGQGPEFLTYFQNEAQLEKSRLLSDRFSAERPKGSFSTLEIQRTEQGDSAMYLCASSLGLVGGAWPDTQYFGPGTRLTVL.